A selection of T cell receptor beta chains follows, all from one sample in a study of shared clonotypes between healthy human individuals. Sequencing used immunoSEQ multiplex PCR; TCRdb keeps in-frame clones, though not all of them. The data contain some 490,000 clones, approximately 84% of them seen just once; the ten biggest clones take up approximately 11%. Material: PBMCs. These TCRs come from a middle-aged woman in good health. Some clones in this sample may be carry-over from other donors' samples. CDR3s include the opening cysteine and the closing phenylalanine or tryptophan. Each record gives: V gene, J gene, D gene, clone size, CDR3 DNA, CDR3 protein. D genes are given only for firm matches. Size is stated for part of the rows, as once, few or many counts, or as a class when the clone is expanded.

>TRBV6-1|TRBJ1-4|.|.
TGTGCCAGCAGTGAAGGTTGGGGGGAAGGTGAAAAACTGTTTTTT
CASSEGWGEGEKLFF
>TRBV7-3|TRBJ2-3|.|.
TGTGCCAGCAGCTTAACCGGTAGCGTCAGGAGTACAGATACGCAGTATTTT
CASSLTGSVRSTDTQYF
>TRBV5-1|TRBJ2-3|.|.
TGCGCCAGCCAGGCCGCGCAGGGGAACACAGATACGCAGTATTTT
CASQAAQGNTDTQYF
>TRBV29-1|TRBJ2-7|TRBD2|once
TGCAGCGTTGGAGGACTAGCGGGAGCGGGGGAGCAGTACTTC
CSVGGLAGAGEQYF
>TRBV5-1|TRBJ2-7|TRBD1|.
TGCGCCAGCAGCTTCGGCCAGGGGGCAAAGGAGCAGTACTTC
CASSFGQGAKEQYF
>TRBV5-1|TRBJ2-3|TRBD1|.
TGCGCCAGCAGCGGCGACAGGGTACAAGATACGCAGTATTTT
CASSGDRVQDTQYF
>TRBV6-1|TRBJ2-7|TRBD1|.
TGTGCCAGCAGGCTGACAGGGCCGTACGAGCAGTACTTC
CASRLTGPYEQYF
>TRBV7-2|TRBJ2-3|.|once
TGTGCCAGCAGCTTAGCGAGGTTCCCTTTGCGTCGGCGCACAGATACGCAGTATTTT
CASSLARFPLRRRTDTQYF
>TRBV19|TRBJ1-1|.|.
TGTGCCAGTAGGGATCCCGGTCAGGGCACTGAAGCTTTCTTT
CASRDPGQGTEAFF
>TRBV9|TRBJ2-3|TRBD2|.
TGTGCCAGCAGCGTAGCACTAGCGGGAGTTTTTGATACGCAGTATTTT
CASSVALAGVFDTQYF
>TRBV5-4|TRBJ2-6|.|.
TGTGCCAGCAGCTTCTCTGGGGCCAACGTCCTGACTTTC
CASSFSGANVLTF
>TRBV29-1|TRBJ2-5|TRBD2|few
TGCAGCGTATACGGGACTAGCGGGAGTGAAGAGACCCAGTACTTC
CSVYGTSGSEETQYF
>TRBV18|TRBJ1-5|TRBD1|.
TGTGCCAGCTCACAGGGACAGCCCCGGTGGGGCAATCAGCCCCAGCATTTT
CASSQGQPRWGNQPQHF
>TRBV7-8|TRBJ2-3|.|.
TGTGCCAGCAGCCCCCGCGGGTGGGGACCCAAAGTGGATACGCAGTATTTT
CASSPRGWGPKVDTQYF
>TRBV6-6|TRBJ1-3|.|.
TGTGCCAGCAGTTCTCAGACAGGCTACTCTGGAAACACCATATATTTT
CASSSQTGYSGNTIYF
>TRBV28|TRBJ2-3|.|.
TGTGCCAGCAGTCCACCCGGTGGTACGCAGTATTTT
CASSPPGGTQYF
>TRBV29-1|TRBJ2-7|.|.
TGCAGCGAGGCCGGGACACGTTCCTCCTACGAGCAGTACTTC
CSEAGTRSSYEQYF
>TRBV4-1|TRBJ2-7|.|.
TGCGCCAGCAGCCAAGATAGAGGGGGGGGATCCTACGAGCAGTACTTC
CASSQDRGGGSYEQYF
>TRBV20-1|TRBJ2-7|TRBD1|.
TGCAGTGCTAGGGGACAGGGAGGGCAGTACTTC
CSARGQGGQYF
>TRBV6-5|TRBJ2-7|.|few
TGTGCCACCGGACGGGGGAACTCCCACGAGCAGTACTTC
CATGRGNSHEQYF
>TRBV2|TRBJ1-5|.|.
TGTGCCAGCAGGCAGGGACCTAGTCAGCCCCAGCATTTT
CASRQGPSQPQHF
>TRBV6-6|TRBJ1-2|.|.
TGTGCCAGCAGTTATACAGCCGCGAACTATGGCTACACCTTC
CASSYTAANYGYTF
>TRBV7-2|TRBJ2-4|.|.
TGTGCCAGCAGCTTACGCCCACTAGAGCACCAGTACTTC
CASSLRPLEHQYF
>TRBV18|TRBJ2-7|TRBD2|once
TGTGCCAGCTCACAAGGACTAGGGTACGAGCAGTACTTC
CASSQGLGYEQYF